This TCR beta chain stems from a study of T cells after yellow fever vaccination. Whole-study context: Some fractions had low cell numbers, and these were prepared with SMART-Seq v4 Ultra Low Input. Whole-study results and caveats: Booster samples showed a return of most primary-vaccination clones (roughly 96% CD4, roughly 85% CD8). The study noted that FACS-sorted repertoires could contain abundant clonotypes contaminating from the bulk population.

This clonotype was seen many times. No antigen is known for it. The CDR3 is 16 residues long. Trimming took off 0 bases at V and 2 bases at J, with 15 bases between the two ends. Per germline, CDR1 SGHRS and CDR2 YFSETQ. They built TCR cDNA with 5'RACE template switching, a step that put in a universal primer site and UMIs. MiXCR, applied by TCRdb to the 5' RACE reads, yields one record per CDR3 protein. The repertoire has about 160,000 distinct CDR3 sequences, around 7.2% of them found once; the top ten carry 2.5%. This chain connects TRBV5-1 to TRBJ2-7; a possible D gene is TRBD2 (5 bases). Sequenced material: CD4+ T cells sorted from PBMCs, taken less than 6 days after the first yellow fever vaccination. The sequence was collected from a man aged 18 to 29 who received the YFV17D yellow fever vaccine. CDR3 bases: TGCGCCAGCAGCTTGGCCGGAGCGGCCCTGACCTACGAGCAGTACTTC. It specifies CASSLAGAALTYEQYF.